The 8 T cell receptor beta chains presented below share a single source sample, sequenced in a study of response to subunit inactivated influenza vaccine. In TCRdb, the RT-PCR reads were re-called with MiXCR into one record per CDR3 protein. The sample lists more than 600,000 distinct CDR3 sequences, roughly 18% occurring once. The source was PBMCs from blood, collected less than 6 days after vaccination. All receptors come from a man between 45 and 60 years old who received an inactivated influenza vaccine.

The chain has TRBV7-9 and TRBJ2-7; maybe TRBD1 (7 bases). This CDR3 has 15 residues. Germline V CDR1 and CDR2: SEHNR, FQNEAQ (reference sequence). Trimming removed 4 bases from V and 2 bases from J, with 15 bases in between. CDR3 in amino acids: CASSSAGGSPYEQYF. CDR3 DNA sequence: TGTGCCAGCAGCTCCGCAGGGGGGTCCCCCTACGAGCAGTACTTC.

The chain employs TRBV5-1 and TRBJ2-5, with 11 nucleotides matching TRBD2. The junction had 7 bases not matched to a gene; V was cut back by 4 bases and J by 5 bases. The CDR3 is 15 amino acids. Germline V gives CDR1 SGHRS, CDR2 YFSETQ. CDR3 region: CASSQLAGDAETQYF. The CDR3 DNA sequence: TGCGCCAGCAGCCAACTAGCGGGAGACGCGGAGACCCAGTACTTC.

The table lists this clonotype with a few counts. CDR3 in amino acids: CASSKARRRNEQYF. In nucleotides, the CDR3 is TGTGCCAGCAGCAAAGCTCGCCGCCGAAACGAGCAGTACTTC. This rearrangement joins TRBV21-1 to TRBJ2-7. TRBV21-1 is reported as a pseudogene. The CDR3 has 14 amino acids.

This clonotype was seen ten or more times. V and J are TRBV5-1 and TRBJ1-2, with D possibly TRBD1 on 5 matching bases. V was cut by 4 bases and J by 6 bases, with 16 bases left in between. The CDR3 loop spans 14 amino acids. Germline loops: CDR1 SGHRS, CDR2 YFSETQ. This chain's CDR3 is CASSRAGTENGYTF. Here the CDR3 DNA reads TGCGCCAGCAGCCGAGCCGGGACTGAGAATGGCTACACCTTC. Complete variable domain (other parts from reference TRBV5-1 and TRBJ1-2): KAGVTQTPRYLIKTRGQQVTLSCSPISGHRSVSWYQQTPGQGLQFLFEYFSETQRNKGNFPGRFSGRQFSNSRSEMNVSTLELGDSALYLCASSRAGTENGYTFGSGTRLTVV.

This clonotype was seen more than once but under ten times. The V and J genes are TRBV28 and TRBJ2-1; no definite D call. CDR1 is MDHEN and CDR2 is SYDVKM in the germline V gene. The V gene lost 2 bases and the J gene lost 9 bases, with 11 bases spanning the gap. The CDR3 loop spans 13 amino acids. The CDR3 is CASSLAQVAEQFF. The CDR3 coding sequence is TGTGCCAGCAGTTTAGCTCAGGTTGCTGAGCAGTTCTTC. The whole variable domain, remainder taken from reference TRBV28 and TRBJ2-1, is DVKVTQSSRYLVKRTGEKVFLECVQDMDHENMFWYRQDPGLGLRLIYFSYDVKMKEKGDIPEGYSVSREKKERFSLILESASTNQTSMYLCASSLAQVAEQFFGPGTRLTVL.

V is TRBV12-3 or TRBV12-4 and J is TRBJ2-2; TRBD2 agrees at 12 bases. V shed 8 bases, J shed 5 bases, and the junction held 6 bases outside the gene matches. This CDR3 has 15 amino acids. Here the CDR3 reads CASRTSGVGTGELFF. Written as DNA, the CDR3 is TGTGCCAGCCGGACTAGCGGGGTAGGGACCGGGGAGCTGTTTTTT.

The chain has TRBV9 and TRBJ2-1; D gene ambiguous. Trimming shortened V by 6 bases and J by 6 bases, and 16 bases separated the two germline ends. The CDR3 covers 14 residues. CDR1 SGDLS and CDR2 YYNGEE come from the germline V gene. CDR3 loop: CASTEDALSNEQFF. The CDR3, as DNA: TGTGCCAGCACCGAGGATGCCTTAAGCAATGAGCAGTTCTTC.

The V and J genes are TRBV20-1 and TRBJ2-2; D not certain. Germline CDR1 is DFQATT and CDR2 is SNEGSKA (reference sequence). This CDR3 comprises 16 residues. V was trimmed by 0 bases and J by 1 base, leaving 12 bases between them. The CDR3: CSARDLGKGNTGELFF. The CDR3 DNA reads TGCAGTGCTAGAGATTTAGGAAAGGGGAACACCGGGGAGCTGTTTTTT.